A single sample gave rise to the 28 T cell receptor beta chains below, sequenced in a study of blood T cell repertoires in COVID-19. Repertoires were generated with immunoSEQ multiplex PCR, while TCRdb's copy carries only in-frame clones and drops some. The data contain roughly 140,000 clones, around 87% of them singletons. The sample taken for sequencing was peripheral blood. These receptor sequences come from a woman in her sixties with active COVID-19.

This clone was recorded once. A read error may produce the germline difference seen at one junction end. DNA of the CDR3: TGTGTCAGCAGCCAAGATAGGGGACTTGGAAACGAGCAGTACTTC. This gives the protein CVSSQDRGLGNEQYF. The rearrangement links TRBV4-2 to TRBJ2-7, with D possibly TRBD2 on 6 matching bases. CDR3 size: 15 residues. CDR1 and CDR2 (germline): LGHNA, YNFKEQ.

This chain joins TRBV12-3 or TRBV12-4 and TRBJ1-1, with D uncertain. This CDR3 is built from 13 residues. Trimming took off 3 bases at V and 7 bases at J, with 12 bases between the two ends. As DNA, the CDR3 is TGTGCCAGCAGTTTTCCCCGAGCCCTTGAAGCTTTCTTT. Translating gives CASSFPRALEAFF.

V and J are TRBV5-1 and TRBJ1-4; TRBD1 agrees at 7 bases. The ends lost 4 bases at V and 8 bases at J; junction bases unmatched: 8. The CDR3 covers 14 residues. CDR1 and CDR2 from the germline V gene are SGHRS and YFSETQ. The CDR3 protein is CASSRGQEREKLFF. The CDR3 nucleotides read TGCGCCAGCAGCCGAGGACAGGAGAGGGAAAAACTGTTTTTT.

The chain couples TRBV23-1 to TRBJ2-2; weak D call: TRBD1 (5 bases). TRBV23-1 is an open reading frame whose function is uncertain. This CDR3 comprises 16 residues. With 0 bases removed from V and 0 bases from J, the gap between germline ends came to 8 bases. The CDR3 reads CASSQSGHPNTGELFF. The CDR3 bases are TGCGCCAGCAGTCAATCGGGGCACCCGAACACCGGGGAGCTGTTTTTT.

This chain uses TRBV5-8 with TRBJ2-1; no reliable D call. This CDR3 has 11 amino acids. The V gene lost 7 bases and the J gene lost 9 bases, with 11 bases spanning the gap. Germline CDR1 and CDR2: SGHTS and YDEGEE. The CDR3 sequence: CASCGHSEQFF. For the CDR3, the DNA is TGTGCCAGCTGCGGTCATAGTGAGCAGTTCTTC.

The chain carries TRBV27 and TRBJ1-2; TRBD1 is a possible D gene (5 bases). CDR1 and CDR2 (germline): MNHEY, SMNVEV (reference sequence). The CDR3 loop spans 13 amino acids. V was trimmed by 6 bases and J by 2 bases, leaving 10 bases between them. This CDR3 reads CASRGALNYGYTF. CDR3 nucleotides: TGTGCCAGCAGAGGGGCGCTGAACTATGGCTACACCTTC.

V gene TRBV3-1 (or the pseudogene TRBV3-2) combines with J gene TRBJ1-5, with D hard to call. CDR1 and CDR2 (germline): LGHDT, YNNKEL (reference sequence). V was cut by 1 base and J by 4 bases, with 8 bases left in between. The CDR3 loop spans 14 amino acids. The chain's CDR3 is CASSQANQNQPQHF. CDR3 in DNA: TGTGCCAGCAGCCAAGCGAACCAGAATCAGCCCCAGCATTTT.

The chain links TRBV7-2 to TRBJ1-6; a possible D gene is TRBD1 (5 bases). With 0 bases removed from V and 4 bases from J, the gap between germline ends came to 10 bases. From germline, CDR1 is SGHTA and CDR2 FQGNSA. This CDR3 region has 16 residues. CDR3: CASSLAGDAYNSPLHF. The DNA of the CDR3 is TGTGCCAGCAGCTTAGCAGGGGATGCTTATAATTCACCCCTCCACTTT.

The V and J genes are TRBV7-2 and TRBJ2-2; tentative D call: TRBD1 (6 bases). The CDR3 runs to 15 residues. Germline assignment: CDR1 SGHTA and CDR2 FQGNSA. The V and J ends lost 10 bases and 9 bases respectively, with 24 bases between them. This CDR3 is CATLKDRLFVWELFF. CDR3 coding DNA: TGTGCCACCCTTAAAGACAGGCTCTTCGTATGGGAGCTGTTTTTT.

The V gene is TRBV6-2 or TRBV6-3, the J gene TRBJ2-7, with TRBD1 as a possible D gene (5 bases). V was clipped by 6 bases and J by 3 bases, with 21 bases between them. Looked up from germline, CDR1 is MNHEY and CDR2 is SVGEGT. The CDR3 totals 16 residues. CDR3 nucleotide sequence: TGTGCCAGCAGCGGACGCCGACTGGTACAGGACTACGAGCAGTACTTC. Encoded protein: CASSGRRLVQDYEQYF.

This clone was seen a handful of times. The J gene is TRBJ2-1, the V gene TRBV15, with a tentative D call TRBD2 (7 bases). The CDR3 is 16 residues long. V was clipped by 3 bases and J by 6 bases, with 18 bases between them. CDR1 is LNHNV, CDR2 YYDKDF, per germline (reference sequence). In nucleotides, the CDR3 is TGTGCCACCAGCAGCTCTACAGGGAGGGCCCCCAATGAGCAGTTCTTC. It is translated as CATSSSTGRAPNEQFF.

The chain couples TRBV7-2 to TRBJ2-1; 8 bases fit TRBD2. The V gene's germline CDR1 is SGHTA and CDR2 FQGNSA. Trimming removed 5 bases from V and 8 bases from J; junction bases left unmatched: 11. This CDR3 has 15 residues. The DNA of the CDR3 is TGTGCCAGCAGCCTGGAGGGACTAGATTTGGATGAGCAGTTCTTC. It encodes CASSLEGLDLDEQFF.

This chain uses TRBV5-4 with TRBJ2-5; 8 positions agree with TRBD2. Per germline, CDR1 SGHNT and CDR2 YYREEE (reference sequence). The trim removed 4 bases at V and 5 bases at J, leaving 7 bases unmatched. The CDR3 has 14 residues. CDR3 protein: CASSVGTRGETQYF. The CDR3 DNA follows: TGTGCCAGCAGCGTCGGGACTAGGGGTGAGACCCAGTACTTC.

This chain joins TRBV13 and TRBJ1-5; D perhaps matches TRBD1 (6 bases). Trimming cost V 0 bases and J 3 bases, with 9 bases left between them. This CDR3 has 15 amino acids. From germline, CDR1 is PRHDT and CDR2 FYEKMQ (reference sequence). The CDR3 region is CASSLGTGNNQPQHF. CDR3 DNA sequence: TGTGCCAGCAGCTTAGGGACAGGAAACAATCAGCCCCAGCATTTT.

The genes are TRBV5-1 and TRBJ2-2; 10 bases match TRBD1. With V trimmed by 3 bases and J by 4 bases, 9 bases remained unmatched. The CDR3 is made up of 17 amino acids. CDR1 is SGHRS and CDR2 is YFSETQ in the germline V gene. DNA for the CDR3: TGCGCCAGCAGCTCACCACAAGGGACAGGGGCCACCGGGGAGCTGTTTTTT. This encodes CASSSPQGTGATGELFF.

This clone was detected once. The chain employs TRBV7-2 and TRBJ2-6; 9 bases map to TRBD2. J was trimmed by 2 bases and V by 1 base; bases with no gene match: 6. The CDR3 is 18 amino acids. Germline V gives CDR1 SGHTA, CDR2 FQGNSA. CDR3 loop: CASSLVSGRVPGANVLTF. Written as DNA, the CDR3 is TGTGCCAGCAGCTTAGTTAGCGGGAGAGTCCCTGGGGCCAACGTCCTGACTTTC.

This clone was recorded only once. The V gene is TRBV11-2, the J gene TRBJ2-1; D gene ambiguous. The length of the CDR3 is 11 residues. Germline lookup yields CDR1 SGHAT and CDR2 FQNNGV. V was clipped by 3 bases and J by 11 bases, with 8 bases between them. DNA of the CDR3: TGTGCCAGCAGCTTGGCGACTCAGCAGTTCTTC. Encoded protein: CASSLATQQFF.

The chain joins TRBV6-2 or TRBV6-3 to TRBJ1-2; weak D call: TRBD1 (6 bases). Germline CDR1 is MNHEY and CDR2 is SVGEGT. V dropped 4 bases and J dropped 0 bases, with 15 bases sitting between them. The CDR3 length is 16 residues. The chain's CDR3 is CASSLGAPGANYGYTF. The DNA for the CDR3 is TGTGCCAGCAGTTTAGGAGCCCCAGGGGCTAACTATGGCTACACCTTC.

The chain couples TRBV9 to TRBJ2-7; 7 bases are shared with TRBD1. V gave up 0 bases and J gave up 2 bases; unmatched junction bases: 5. CDR1 SGDLS and CDR2 YYNGEE come from the germline V gene. The CDR3 runs 15 residues. Here the CDR3 reads CASSVASGQPYEQYF. CDR3 DNA: TGTGCCAGCAGCGTAGCATCGGGACAGCCCTACGAGCAGTACTTC.

The chain combines TRBV10-3 with TRBJ1-6; 9 nucleotides line up with TRBD1. V gave up 10 bases and J gave up 10 bases; unmatched junction bases: 8. The CDR3 has 13 amino acids. The germline gives CDR1 ENHRY, CDR2 SYGVKD. The CDR3 nucleotides are TGTGCCAGTAAGACAGGGGGTAGATCACCCCTCCACTTT. Its translation: CASKTGGRSPLHF.

This rearrangement joins TRBV4-3 to TRBJ1-6, with 12 bases identical to TRBD1. CDR1 and CDR2 from the germline V gene are LGHNA and YSLEER. The CDR3 length is 19 residues. V shed 2 bases and J 5 bases; nucleotides not matched to a gene: 10. CDR3 in amino acids: CASSQSGTGGYLNNSPLHF. CDR3 nucleotides: TGCGCCAGCAGCCAATCCGGGACAGGGGGCTACCTCAATAATTCACCCCTCCACTTT.

The rearrangement uses TRBV7-2 and TRBJ2-7; TRBD2 matches at 10 bases. The length of the CDR3 is 18 residues. Trimming took 1 base from V and 1 from J; bases not matched to a gene: 10. Germline V CDR1 and CDR2: SGHTA, FQGNSA. The CDR3 DNA reads as TGTGCCAGCAGCTTAGTGGCTAGCGGGAGAGGAGGGTCCTACGAGCAGTACTTC. It translates to CASSLVASGRGGSYEQYF.

The chain couples TRBV28 to TRBJ2-1, with 8 bases fitting TRBD2. CDR1 is MDHEN, CDR2 SYDVKM, per germline. The CDR3 consists of 17 residues. V was clipped by 1 base and J by 10 bases; unmatched bases: 15. CDR3 nucleotides: TGTGCCAGCAGTTTATTTTTGGGGCAGGGACTAGGGGAAGAGCAGTTCTTC. Encoded protein: CASSLFLGQGLGEEQFF. Complete variable domain (other parts from reference TRBV28 and TRBJ2-1): DVKVTQSSRYLVKRTGEKVFLECVQDMDHENMFWYRQDPGLGLRLIYFSYDVKMKEKGDIPEGYSVSREKKERFSLILESASTNQTSMYLCASSLFLGQGLGEEQFFGPGTRLTVL.

This clone was seen only once. The DNA for the CDR3 is TGTGCCTGGAGACAGGGTGGATCAACTAATGAAAAACTGTTTTTT. It specifies CAWRQGGSTNEKLFF. The chain joins TRBV30 to TRBJ1-4, with a tentative D call TRBD1 (6 bases). The CDR3 extends over 15 amino acids. V was cut by 3 bases and J by 0 bases, with 11 bases left in between. The germline gives CDR1 GTSNPN, CDR2 SVGIG (reference sequence). Drawing the rest from reference TRBV30 and TRBJ1-4, the complete variable domain is SQTIHQWPATLVQPVGSPLSLECTVEGTSNPNLYWYRQAAGRGLQLLFYSVGIGQISSEVPQNLSASRPQDRQFILSSKKLLLSDSGFYLCAWRQGGSTNEKLFFGSGTQLSVL.

This chain joins TRBV11-2 and TRBJ1-2, with 7 bases that match TRBD1. V lost 4 bases to trimming and J lost 4 bases; unmatched junction nucleotides: 6. This CDR3 contains 14 residues. In germline, CDR1 is SGHAT, CDR2 FQNNGV. In DNA, the CDR3 is TGTGCCAGCAGCTCCACCGGGACAGCCTATGGCTACACCTTC. Translated: CASSSTGTAYGYTF.

With respect to this clone: The CDR3 does not end in the conserved phenylalanine or tryptophan, so this is likely a read error. Because the CDR3's place on the DNA is in doubt, the DNA is left out and the CDR3 is given as listed by TCRdb. The rearrangement uses TRBV2 and TRBJ2-3; the table's TRBD1 call for D was not verified on the DNA. CDR1 is SNHLY, CDR2 FYNNEI, per germline. The CDR3 is 13 amino acids in total, end residues counted. CDR3 sequence: CASSTGMRTDPTV.

This chain connects TRBV9 to TRBJ2-1; 8 bases are shared with TRBD2. The V gene's germline CDR1 is SGDLS and CDR2 YYNGEE. The CDR3 loop spans 14 amino acids. J gave up 4 bases and V 3 bases, and 3 bases lay outside the gene matches. This chain's CDR3 is CASSATSAYNEQFF. For the CDR3, the DNA is TGTGCCAGCAGCGCGACTAGCGCGTACAATGAGCAGTTCTTC.

The rearrangement links TRBV28 to TRBJ2-7, with TRBD1 identical over 10 bases. CDR3 size: 15 residues. Per germline, CDR1 MDHEN and CDR2 SYDVKM. V was clipped by 4 bases and J by 4 bases; unmatched bases: 7. CDR3 sequence reads: CASSSSGTGEYEQYF. The CDR3 DNA sequence: TGTGCCAGCAGTTCCTCCGGGACAGGGGAATACGAGCAGTACTTC.